Here is one T cell receptor (beta chain) with its context. What antigen it recognizes has not been identified. The sample comes from a study of CXCR3-negative and CXCR3-positive naive CD8 T cells (dated by TCRdb to between 2018 and 2021). Regarding the study in general: Roughly 150 million TRB reads were obtained in total, roughly 1.5 +/- 0.3 million reads per library. The diversity and physicochemical repertoire analyses included fewer than twelve donors pooled from two independent experiments. Naive subsets from roughly 5 donors and memory cells from 3 donors were included in the TRBV-TRBJ cluster analysis.

Here is what the overall study found, with its caveats: Within the same donor, TRBV-TRBJ usage looked similar between naive CXCR3-negative and CXCR3-positive cells, but memory cells had distinct patterns. Both naive subsets had comparably high repertoire diversity, while memory CD8+ T cells had much lower repertoire diversity. Freshly isolated PBMCs were used for most assays because CXCR3 expression partially decreased after cryopreservation. Because surface CD5, which has been linked to self-reactivity in mice, was comparable between naive subsets, TCR interaction strength was also inferred from TRB CDR3 physicochemical properties.

The run used a NextSeq 550. The Human TCR Profiling Kit (MiLaboratory) was used to make UMI-labeled 5' RACE TRB cDNA libraries. The full amount of extracted RNA was used for cDNA synthesis, and the full amount of resulting cDNA was used for PCR amplification. Libraries were prepared in parallel with an identical number of PCR cycles. The study's own analysis went as follows. About 54,000 +/- 9,700 unique UMI-labeled TRB cDNA molecules per library were extracted with MIGEC and MiXCR, with at least two reads per UMI required. An average of around 40,000 +/- 10,000 functional in-frame TRB CDR3 nucleotide clonotypes without stop codons was found per library. After downsampling to 5000 UMI-labeled TRB molecules per sample, diversity metrics, including normalized Shannon-Wiener and Chao1, were computed in VDJtools. VDJtools was used to calculate clonotype-size-weighted physicochemical properties of the central five CDR3 residues, namely interaction energy, strength, volume and Kidera factor 4. The reads were reprocessed in TCRdb, with one entry per CDR3 protein sequence and no accompanying DNA. These V and J calls rely on TCRdb rather than the paper's analysis. For this sample, the table gives 30,000 to 40,000 distinct CDR3 sequences. The ten largest clonotypes hold about 14% of the sample.

For each CD8+ T cell subset, flow sorting was done in triplicate, and around 300,000 cells per subset went directly into RLT lysis buffer. Peripheral blood mononuclear cells were isolated from buffy coats by standard density gradient centrifugation. Total RNA was extracted from sorted cells with an RNeasy Mini Kit. The CDR3 covers 13 residues, taking in both the cysteine and the phenylalanine. The nucleotide record is missing. According to the germline V gene, CDR1 reads SGHDT and CDR2 reads YYEEEE. This clonotype was obtained from a human donor in good health. Some clones in this sample may be carry-over from other donors' samples. Sequenced: memory CD8+ T cells from blood. Per the publication, the cell subset or site label means: conventional CD8+ memory T cells (TMEM), sorted as controls. This chain is built from TRBV5-6 and TRBJ2-3. CDR3 loop: CASSPRFPDTQYF. With the portions outside the CDR3 filled from the reference TRBV5-6 and TRBJ2-3 genes, the complete variable region becomes DAGVTQSPTHLIKTRGQQVTLRCSPKSGHDTVSWYQQALGQGPQFIFQYYEEEERQRGNFPDRFSGHQFPNYSSELNVNALLLGDSALYLCASSPRFPDTQYFGPGTRLTVL.